This T cell receptor beta chain was captured in a study of blood T cells in healthy people across ages. Study-level results: Long-lived and aged donors differed, with more naive CD4+ cells and higher diversity in the long-lived.

The germline V gene encodes CDR1 DFQATT and CDR2 SNEGSKA (reference sequence). The CDR3 sequence is 17 residues long. V dropped 3 bases and J dropped 1 base, with 20 bases sitting between them. The second PCR ran about 6 to 12 cycles with a sample-barcoded 5' primer and J-beta primers. TCRdb recomputed calls from the 5' RACE reads with MiXCR, one row per CDR3 protein. The sample yields 1.5 million to 2 million distinct CDR3 sequences, around half seen once. Remarks on this clonotype: The antigen remains unidentified.

Sequenced sample: blood. This clonotype originated in a middle-aged woman in good health. V is TRBV20-1 and J is TRBJ2-3; possibly TRBD1 for D (6 bases). CDR3 amino acids: CSASPRQAPWRTDTQYF. DNA of the CDR3: TGCAGTGCTAGCCCCCGACAGGCCCCTTGGCGCACAGATACGCAGTATTTT.